The clone carrying this TCR beta chain occurred a few times. These data come from a study of T cells in Graves' hyperthyroidism and ophthalmopathy. Researchers amplified the TCR beta CDR3 regions from RNA transcripts. During a first-round RT-PCR of the TCR CDR3, the HTBI primer set was used. TCRdb analysed the multiplex PCR reads with MiXCR anew, one entry per CDR3 protein. The table includes over 700,000 distinct CDR3 sequences, about 17% detected once. Patients were excluded because of uncontrolled infection, other autoimmune disease, pregnancy or lactation. Blood was drawn at first hyperthyroidism diagnosis, before any ophthalmopathy symptoms. Trimming cost V 8 bases and J 4 bases, with 14 bases left between them. The CDR3 consists of 13 residues.

The chain combines TRBV12-3 or TRBV12-4 with TRBJ1-2; D is uncertain. This TCR was recovered from a woman between 45 and 60 years old with Graves' hyperthyroidism that later progressed to Graves' ophthalmopathy. The sample taken for sequencing was blood. The CDR3 loop reads CASGEVVSYGYTF. DNA of the CDR3: TGTGCCAGCGGGGAAGTCGTATCCTATGGCTACACCTTC.